This is a list of T cell receptor beta chains from one sample in a study of post-analysis software for immune sequencing data. Each CDR3 protein gets one entry after TCRdb re-called the PCR reads with MiXCR. The data contain approximately 730,000 distinct CDR3 sequences, more than 45% of them singletons. Source material: blood. Every receptor here comes from a girl between 5 and 17 years old with multiple sclerosis. Each CDR3 is given with its conserved first and last residue. The D gene is left open where the match is weak. Rows give clone size only sometimes, using once, few, many, or a class for an expanded clone.

J gene: TRBJ2-7; clone size: few; D gene: -; V gene: TRBV3-1; CDR3 protein: CASSQWGYEQYF; CDR3 DNA: TGTGCCAGCAGCCAGTGGGGCTACGAGCAGTACTTC
J gene: TRBJ2-3; clone size: -; D gene: TRBD2; V gene: TRBV20-1; CDR3 protein: CSASAGLAGGWPGADTQYF; CDR3 DNA: TGCAGTGCTAGTGCTGGACTAGCGGGAGGGTGGCCCGGAGCAGATACGCAGTATTTT
J gene: TRBJ1-2; clone size: -; D gene: -; V gene: TRBV7-2; CDR3 protein: CASSLNLGRDNYGYTF; CDR3 DNA: TGTGCCAGCAGCTTAAACCTGGGGCGGGATAACTATGGCTACACCTTC
J gene: TRBJ2-7; clone size: -; D gene: -; V gene: TRBV7-6; CDR3 protein: CASSLEGTASYEQYF; CDR3 DNA: TGTGCCAGCAGCTTAGAAGGTACTGCCTCCTACGAGCAGTACTTC
J gene: TRBJ2-5; clone size: few; D gene: -; V gene: TRBV6-5; CDR3 protein: CASSPLEVEETQYF; CDR3 DNA: TGTGCCAGCAGTCCGCTAGAGGTCGAAGAGACCCAGTACTTC
J gene: TRBJ1-5; clone size: few; D gene: -; V gene: TRBV20-1; CDR3 protein: CSATTDNQPQHF; CDR3 DNA: TGCAGTGCTACGACAGACAATCAGCCCCAGCATTTT
J gene: TRBJ2-5; clone size: -; D gene: -; V gene: TRBV20-1; CDR3 protein: CSASYWRALREETQYF; CDR3 DNA: TGCAGTGCTAGTTACTGGAGGGCCCTCAGGGAGGAGACCCAGTACTTC
J gene: TRBJ2-1; clone size: few; D gene: -; V gene: TRBV12-3/TRBV12-4; CDR3 protein: CASSFGLNEQFF; CDR3 DNA: TGTGCCAGCAGTTTTGGCTTAAATGAGCAGTTCTTC
J gene: TRBJ2-1; clone size: -; D gene: TRBD2; V gene: TRBV7-9; CDR3 protein: CASSPGTSGNDNEQFF; CDR3 DNA: TGTGCCAGCAGCCCGGGTACTAGCGGGAATGACAATGAGCAGTTCTTC
J gene: TRBJ2-7; clone size: once; D gene: TRBD2; V gene: TRBV24-1; CDR3 protein: CATSGFGLAGKVNEQYF; CDR3 DNA: TGTGCCACCAGTGGCTTTGGACTAGCGGGAAAAGTGAATGAGCAGTACTTC
J gene: TRBJ2-7; clone size: few; D gene: -; V gene: TRBV6-1; CDR3 protein: CASRRQLYEQYF; CDR3 DNA: TGTGCCAGCAGACGGCAGCTCTACGAGCAGTACTTC
J gene: TRBJ2-3; clone size: -; D gene: TRBD2; V gene: TRBV12-3/TRBV12-4; CDR3 protein: CASSFATSGSSDTQYF; CDR3 DNA: TGTGCCAGCAGTTTCGCGACTAGCGGGAGTTCAGATACGCAGTATTTT
J gene: TRBJ2-5; clone size: -; D gene: -; V gene: TRBV29-1; CDR3 protein: CSVEDQVAAYF; CDR3 DNA: TGCAGCGTTGAAGATCAGGTGGCCGCGTACTTC
J gene: TRBJ2-1; clone size: -; D gene: -; V gene: TRBV6-5; CDR3 protein: CESQGRGEQFF; CDR3 DNA: TGTGAGAGCCAGGGGAGGGGTGAGCAGTTCTTC
J gene: TRBJ2-1; clone size: few; D gene: TRBD2; V gene: TRBV7-2; CDR3 protein: CASSLVWREVHGDEQFF; CDR3 DNA: TGTGCCAGCAGCTTAGTCTGGCGGGAGGTCCACGGGGATGAGCAGTTCTTC
J gene: TRBJ2-7; clone size: few; D gene: -; V gene: TRBV5-1; CDR3 protein: CASSLDGLQPYEQYF; CDR3 DNA: TGCGCCAGCAGCTTGGACGGCCTACAACCCTACGAGCAGTACTTC
J gene: TRBJ2-1; clone size: -; D gene: -; V gene: TRBV28; CDR3 protein: CASTESLYNEQFF; CDR3 DNA: TGTGCCAGCACCGAGTCCCTATACAATGAGCAGTTCTTC
J gene: TRBJ2-1; clone size: few; D gene: -; V gene: TRBV7-9; CDR3 protein: CASSLVGGTHEQFF; CDR3 DNA: TGTGCCAGCAGCTTAGTAGGCGGGACTCACGAGCAGTTCTTC
J gene: TRBJ2-7; clone size: few; D gene: -; V gene: TRBV15; CDR3 protein: CATSRGRGVYEQYF; CDR3 DNA: TGTGCCACCAGCAGAGGACGGGGAGTCTACGAGCAGTACTTC
J gene: TRBJ1-4; clone size: -; D gene: TRBD1; V gene: TRBV7-2; CDR3 protein: CASSDPGTGALSTNEKLFF; CDR3 DNA: TGTGCCAGCAGCGATCCCGGGACAGGGGCCCTTTCAACTAATGAAAAACTGTTTTTT
J gene: TRBJ1-2; clone size: -; D gene: -; V gene: TRBV9; CDR3 protein: CASSVVDSLYGYTF; CDR3 DNA: TGTGCCAGCAGCGTAGTCGACAGCCTCTATGGCTACACCTTC
J gene: TRBJ2-7; clone size: -; D gene: -; V gene: TRBV20-1; CDR3 protein: CSAKDPDGSYEQYF; CDR3 DNA: TGCAGTGCTAAGGACCCAGACGGGTCCTACGAGCAGTACTTC
J gene: TRBJ2-7; clone size: -; D gene: TRBD1; V gene: TRBV9; CDR3 protein: CASSSSGTGINEQYF; CDR3 DNA: TGTGCCAGCAGCAGTAGTGGGACAGGGATTAACGAGCAGTACTTC
J gene: TRBJ2-3; clone size: -; D gene: -; V gene: TRBV5-6; CDR3 protein: CASSLGVRTADTQYF; CDR3 DNA: TGTGCCAGCAGCTTGGGAGTTAGGACGGCAGATACGCAGTATTTT
J gene: TRBJ1-2; clone size: -; D gene: -; V gene: TRBV27; CDR3 protein: CAIRGGGGYTF; CDR3 DNA: TGTGCCATCAGAGGGGGAGGGGGCTACACCTTC
J gene: TRBJ2-3; clone size: -; D gene: TRBD2; V gene: TRBV2; CDR3 protein: CASSEITFGGRFTDTQYF; CDR3 DNA: TGTGCCAGCAGTGAAATTACCTTCGGCGGGAGGTTTACAGATACGCAGTATTTT
J gene: TRBJ2-7; clone size: few; D gene: -; V gene: TRBV20-1; CDR3 protein: CSASRGLDSTYEQYF; CDR3 DNA: TGCAGTGCTAGTAGGGGTTTGGACAGCACCTACGAGCAGTACTTC
J gene: TRBJ1-2; clone size: once; D gene: -; V gene: TRBV12-3/TRBV12-4; CDR3 protein: CASSLRNNYGHTF; CDR3 DNA: TGTGCCAGCAGTTTGAGGAACAACTATGGCCACACCTTC
J gene: TRBJ2-7; clone size: -; D gene: TRBD1; V gene: TRBV5-5; CDR3 protein: CASSYLRGQGVDEQYF; CDR3 DNA: TGTGCCAGCAGCTATCTTAGGGGACAGGGAGTAGACGAGCAGTACTTC
J gene: TRBJ2-1; clone size: -; D gene: TRBD2; V gene: TRBV18; CDR3 protein: CTSSPASGSTNEQFF; CDR3 DNA: TGTACCAGCTCACCAGCTAGCGGCAGCACCAATGAGCAGTTCTTC
J gene: TRBJ2-7; clone size: -; D gene: -; V gene: TRBV10-3; CDR3 protein: CAISESPGAYEQYF; CDR3 DNA: TGTGCCATCAGTGAGTCCCCAGGAGCCTACGAGCAGTACTTC
J gene: TRBJ2-7; clone size: few; D gene: TRBD1; V gene: TRBV10-3; CDR3 protein: CAISEKGQPLWEQYF; CDR3 DNA: TGTGCCATCAGTGAGAAGGGACAGCCGCTTTGGGAGCAGTACTTC
J gene: TRBJ2-1; clone size: few; D gene: TRBD2; V gene: TRBV6-5; CDR3 protein: CASSYGAGAYNEQFF; CDR3 DNA: TGTGCCAGCAGTTACGGAGCGGGAGCCTACAATGAGCAGTTCTTC
J gene: TRBJ2-1; clone size: few; D gene: TRBD1; V gene: TRBV7-6; CDR3 protein: CASSLGTGGVINEQFF; CDR3 DNA: TGTGCCAGCAGCTTAGGGACAGGGGGCGTAATCAATGAGCAGTTCTTC
J gene: TRBJ2-3; clone size: -; D gene: -; V gene: TRBV27; CDR3 protein: CASSLSIAASYELGDTQYF; CDR3 DNA: TGTGCCAGCAGTTTATCGATCGCGGCCTCTTACGAATTGGGGGATACGCAGTATTTT
J gene: TRBJ2-7; clone size: few; D gene: TRBD2; V gene: TRBV13; CDR3 protein: CASSGRGLAYEQYF; CDR3 DNA: TGTGCCAGCAGCGGGCGGGGACTAGCCTACGAGCAGTACTTC
J gene: TRBJ2-3; clone size: -; D gene: -; V gene: TRBV5-1; CDR3 protein: CASSLSGLAVSTDTQYF; CDR3 DNA: TGCGCCAGCAGCTTGTCAGGGTTGGCGGTAAGCACAGATACGCAGTATTTT
J gene: TRBJ2-7; clone size: few; D gene: -; V gene: TRBV24-1; CDR3 protein: CATSDPDRSHEQYF; CDR3 DNA: TGTGCCACCAGTGATCCCGACAGGTCCCACGAGCAGTACTTC
J gene: TRBJ1-6; clone size: -; D gene: -; V gene: TRBV6-5; CDR3 protein: CASSLRSGLGNSPLHF; CDR3 DNA: TGTGCCAGCAGTCTTAGGTCGGGGCTGGGTAATTCACCCCTCCACTTT
J gene: TRBJ2-7; clone size: -; D gene: -; V gene: TRBV12-3/TRBV12-4; CDR3 protein: CASSTSRSSYEQYF; CDR3 DNA: TGTGCCAGCAGTACGAGCAGGAGCTCCTACGAGCAGTACTTC
J gene: TRBJ2-3; clone size: -; D gene: -; V gene: TRBV11-2; CDR3 protein: CASSLVGGGTDTQYF; CDR3 DNA: TGTGCCAGCAGCTTAGTGGGAGGCGGCACAGATACGCAGTATTTT
J gene: TRBJ2-3; clone size: -; D gene: TRBD2; V gene: TRBV7-8; CDR3 protein: CASSLGLAVQADTQYF; CDR3 DNA: TGTGCCAGCAGCTTAGGACTAGCGGTTCAGGCAGATACGCAGTATTTT
J gene: TRBJ2-3; clone size: few; D gene: TRBD2; V gene: TRBV6-5; CDR3 protein: CASRETSGRAGTQYF; CDR3 DNA: TGTGCCAGCAGGGAGACTAGCGGGAGGGCCGGTACGCAGTATTTT
J gene: TRBJ2-5; clone size: few; D gene: -; V gene: TRBV24-1; CDR3 protein: CATSDSEVGDGETQYF; CDR3 DNA: TGTGCCACCAGTGATTCTGAGGTGGGGGACGGGGAGACCCAGTACTTC
J gene: TRBJ2-7; clone size: -; D gene: -; V gene: TRBV20-1; CDR3 protein: CSARALRGPREQYF; CDR3 DNA: TGCAGTGCTAGAGCCCTCCGGGGACCTCGCGAGCAGTACTTC
J gene: TRBJ2-5; clone size: -; D gene: -; V gene: TRBV5-1; CDR3 protein: CASSLVLMGEQYF; CDR3 DNA: TGCGCCAGCAGCTTGGTGCTGATGGGGGAGCAGTACTTC
J gene: TRBJ2-7; clone size: few; D gene: TRBD2; V gene: TRBV7-8; CDR3 protein: CASSLALAGENEQYF; CDR3 DNA: TGTGCCAGCAGCTTAGCCCTAGCGGGAGAAAACGAGCAGTACTTC
J gene: TRBJ2-1; clone size: -; D gene: TRBD2; V gene: TRBV20-1; CDR3 protein: CSASVRTSYNEQFF; CDR3 DNA: TGCAGTGCTAGCGTGCGGACTAGCTACAATGAGCAGTTCTTC
J gene: TRBJ2-5; clone size: -; D gene: TRBD2; V gene: TRBV14; CDR3 protein: CASSLGVLAGNQETQYF; CDR3 DNA: TGTGCCAGCAGCCTAGGGGTACTAGCGGGAAACCAAGAGACCCAGTACTTC
J gene: TRBJ2-7; clone size: few; D gene: -; V gene: TRBV28; CDR3 protein: CASSLINRLAYEQYF; CDR3 DNA: TGTGCCAGCAGTTTAATTAACCGGCTAGCCTACGAGCAGTACTTC
J gene: TRBJ1-5; clone size: -; D gene: -; V gene: TRBV15; CDR3 protein: CATSRGPTGSNQPQHF; CDR3 DNA: TGTGCCACCAGCAGAGGCCCGACAGGTAGCAATCAGCCCCAGCATTTT
J gene: TRBJ2-1; clone size: -; D gene: -; V gene: TRBV5-1; CDR3 protein: CASSLNPSQSSYNEQFF; CDR3 DNA: TGCGCCAGCAGCCTCAACCCCTCTCAGAGCTCCTACAATGAGCAGTTCTTC